Following are 17 T cell receptor beta chains from one sample sequenced in a study of T cells in Graves' hyperthyroidism and ophthalmopathy. From RNA transcripts, TCR beta CDR3 regions were amplified. TCR CDR3 underwent first-round RT-PCR with the HTBI primer set. TCRdb processed the multiplex PCR reads anew with MiXCR; each CDR3 protein has one entry. The data contain hundreds of thousands of distinct CDR3 sequences, roughly 14% of them singletons. Sequenced material: blood. The source is a man aged 18 to 29 with Graves' ophthalmopathy.

V and J are TRBV12-3 or TRBV12-4 and TRBJ2-1; D is ambiguous. The CDR3 extends over 14 amino acids. The V gene lost 4 bases and the J gene lost 3 bases, with 10 bases spanning the gap. The CDR3 sequence is CASSYSSIYNEQFF. The CDR3 DNA reads TGTGCCAGCAGTTACAGTTCAATCTACAATGAGCAGTTCTTC.

In its sample, this clonotype was seen many times. The chain is built from TRBV11-2 and TRBJ2-3; possibly TRBD1 or TRBD2 for D (5 bases each). The CDR3 runs 15 residues. V shed 5 bases and J shed 2 bases, with 14 bases lying between them. In germline, CDR1 is SGHAT, CDR2 FQNNGV. The CDR3 sequence: CASSQTRGLTDTQYF. CDR3 nucleotides: TGTGCCAGCAGCCAAACTAGGGGCCTCACAGATACGCAGTATTTT.

This clonotype has only a few counts. This may stem from a read error, because a much larger clone lies one nucleotide away. The chain links TRBV3-1 to TRBJ2-3; the D is unclear. Germline values: CDR1 LGHDT, CDR2 YNNKEL (reference sequence). The CDR3 spans 11 residues. The CDR3 loop reads CASMSTDMQYF. The CDR3 DNA sequence: TGTGCCAGCATGAGCACAGATATGCAGTATTTT.

This chain uses TRBV27 with TRBJ2-4; D is perhaps TRBD1 (6 bases). V lost 3 bases, J lost 2 bases, and 14 bases lay in between. The V gene's germline CDR1 is MNHEY and CDR2 SMNVEV (reference sequence). The CDR3 length is 16 residues. The CDR3 nucleotides read TGTGCCAGCAGTTTTGACTCGGGGACATCCAAAAACATTCAGTACTTC. Translation: CASSFDSGTSKNIQYF.

The chain employs TRBV12-3 or TRBV12-4 and TRBJ1-2; no firm D call. This CDR3 comprises 14 residues. The ends were cut back, 2 bases at V and 8 bases at J, with 15 bases in the middle. CDR3 bases: TGTGCCAGCAGTTTACCCACATCCCCGGGAGGCTACACCTTC. It encodes CASSLPTSPGGYTF.

This clonotype came up many times. The CDR3 reads CASSLDRADTQYF. The CDR3 DNA is TGTGCCAGCAGCTTAGACAGGGCTGATACGCAGTATTTT. The rearrangement uses TRBV5-8 and TRBJ2-3, with TRBD1 identical over 7 bases. Unmatched junction bases numbered 3, after V lost 2 bases and J lost 6 bases. This CDR3 has 13 amino acids. The germline CDR1 and CDR2 sequences are SGHTS and YDEGEE.

This clonotype showed up many times. The chain recombines TRBV30 with TRBJ2-1; D may be TRBD2 (6 bases). Trimming took off 3 bases at V and 7 bases at J, with 10 bases between the two ends. CDR3 size: 12 residues. Germline CDR1 GTSNPN, CDR2 SVGIG (reference sequence). The CDR3 loop is CAWRETRNEQFF. CDR3 nucleotides: TGTGCCTGGAGGGAGACTAGGAATGAGCAGTTCTTC.

The V call is TRBV19, the J call TRBJ1-2, with 10 nucleotides matching TRBD1. With V trimmed by 5 bases and J by 4 bases, 13 bases remained unmatched. Germline values: CDR1 LNHDA, CDR2 SQIVND (reference sequence). The CDR3 totals 17 residues. As DNA, the CDR3 is TGTGCCAGTAGTCTCTCGGGGACAGGGGCTGTGGGCTATGGCTACACCTTC. This codes for CASSLSGTGAVGYGYTF.

V usage is TRBV10-3 and J usage is TRBJ1-4; D uncertain. The CDR3 extends over 13 amino acids. Germline CDR1 reads ENHRY; CDR2 reads SYGVKD. The V end lost 4 bases, the J end lost 8 bases, and 11 bases lay between the germline ends. The CDR3 spells CAISVPGEEKLFF. The CDR3 DNA is TGTGCCATCAGTGTCCCAGGCGAGGAAAAACTGTTTTTT.

This clonotype turned up a few times. The chain uses TRBV27 and TRBJ2-1; no clear D gene. There are 13 residues in the CDR3. Trimming removed 6 bases from V and 4 bases from J, with 10 bases in between. Germline V gene lookup returns CDR1 MNHEY and CDR2 SMNVEV (reference sequence). In DNA form, the CDR3 reads TGTGCCAGCAGCACCACACATTACAATGAGCAGTTCTTC. Translated: CASSTTHYNEQFF.

This clonotype was seen at least ten times. The chain carries TRBV12-3 or TRBV12-4 and TRBJ1-2; TRBD1 is a possible D gene (5 bases). Trimming removed 6 bases at V and 7 bases at J, with 15 bases between. The CDR3 is made up of 13 amino acids. In nucleotides, the CDR3 is TGTGCCAGCAGCACCGACAGCTTTGGTGGCTACACCTTC. Translated: CASSTDSFGGYTF.

This clonotype has only a few counts. CDR3 sequence (DNA): TGTGCCAGCAGCGGGACAGGGGCCCACAATCAGCCCCAGCATTTT. Translating it yields CASSGTGAHNQPQHF. This chain links TRBV9 with TRBJ1-5; 9 bases match TRBD1. Germline CDR1 reads SGDLS; CDR2 reads YYNGEE. This CDR3 region has 15 residues. The V segment lost 3 bases and the J segment 3 bases; nucleotides outside the gene matches: 4.

As to this clonotype: A much bigger clone sits one base away, suggesting this may be a read error. The rearrangement uses TRBV11-1 and TRBJ2-7; TRBD1 agrees at 10 bases. The J call may be wrong; the DNA end is better matched by TRBJ2-1. CDR3 length: 14 residues. Germline V gene lookup returns CDR1 SGHAT and CDR2 FQDESV (reference sequence). CDR3 sequence (DNA): TGTGCCAGCAGCTTTTGGGACAGGGGATACGAGCAGTTCTTC. Translated, it gives CASSFWDRGYEQFF.

This clonotype was detected a few times. The chain couples TRBV28 to TRBJ2-2; the match to TRBD2 covers 7 bases. With V trimmed by 6 bases and J by 3 bases, 7 bases remained unmatched. Germline CDR1 is MDHEN and CDR2 is SYDVKM. The CDR3 is made up of 15 amino acids. The chain's CDR3 is CASSPLREYTGELFF. CDR3 nucleotides: TGTGCCAGCAGCCCGCTGCGGGAGTACACCGGGGAGCTGTTTTTT.

This clonotype was recorded many times. The CDR3 DNA sequence: TGTGCCAGCAGCTTAGAACTCTACCCCACAGATACGCAGTATTTT. This sequence encodes CASSLELYPTDTQYF. This rearrangement joins TRBV11-3 to TRBJ2-3; no definite D call. CDR3 length equals 15 residues. V shed 0 bases and J shed 2 bases, with 9 bases lying between them. Germline V gene sequence: CDR1 SGHNT, CDR2 YENEEA.

This sequence joins TRBV19 and TRBJ2-1; TRBD2 aligns across 7 bases. In germline, CDR1 is LNHDA, CDR2 SQIVND (reference sequence). With 7 bases clipped from V and 7 bases from J, the junction kept 4 bases outside the gene matches. This CDR3 is built from 12 residues. CDR3 region: CASMRRENEQFF. The DNA for the CDR3 is TGTGCCAGTATGAGGCGGGAGAATGAGCAGTTCTTC.

Note on this clonotype: A much larger clone lies a single base off, so this may be a read error. V is TRBV7-9 and J is TRBJ2-7, with D unresolved. Germline CDR1 SEHNR, CDR2 FQNEAQ (reference sequence). The CDR3 runs 16 residues. V lost 4 bases and J 4 bases, leaving 20 bases between the germline ends. The CDR3 region has the DNA TGTGCCAGCAGCTCCTTTGGGGTCCTGGCAACGTACGAGCAGTACTTC. Its translation is CASSSFGVLATYEQYF.